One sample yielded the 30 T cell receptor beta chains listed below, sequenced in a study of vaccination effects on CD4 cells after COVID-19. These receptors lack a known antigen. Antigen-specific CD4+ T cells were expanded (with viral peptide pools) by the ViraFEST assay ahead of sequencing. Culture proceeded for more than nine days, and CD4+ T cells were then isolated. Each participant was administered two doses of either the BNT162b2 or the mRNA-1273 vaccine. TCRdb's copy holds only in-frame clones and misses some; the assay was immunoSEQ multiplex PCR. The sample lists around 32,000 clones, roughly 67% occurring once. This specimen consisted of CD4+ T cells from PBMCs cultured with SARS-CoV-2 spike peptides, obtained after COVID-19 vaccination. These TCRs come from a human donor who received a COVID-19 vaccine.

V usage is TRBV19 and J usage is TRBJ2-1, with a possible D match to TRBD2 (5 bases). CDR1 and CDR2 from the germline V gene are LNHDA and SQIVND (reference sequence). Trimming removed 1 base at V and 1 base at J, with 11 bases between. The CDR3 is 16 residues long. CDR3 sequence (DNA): TGTGCCAGTAGTATAGTAACACTAGAGTCCTACAATGAGCAGTTCTTC. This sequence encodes CASSIVTLESYNEQFF. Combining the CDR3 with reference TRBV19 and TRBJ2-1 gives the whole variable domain DGGITQSPKYLFRKEGQNVTLSCEQNLNHDAMYWYRQDPGQGLRLIYYSQIVNDFQKGDIAEGYSVSREKKESFPLTVTSAQKNPTAFYLCASSIVTLESYNEQFFGPGTRLTVL.

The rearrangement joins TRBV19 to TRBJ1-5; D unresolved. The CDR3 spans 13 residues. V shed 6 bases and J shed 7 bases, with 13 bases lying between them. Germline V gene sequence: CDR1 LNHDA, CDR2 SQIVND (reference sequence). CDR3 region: CASSKIERQPQHF. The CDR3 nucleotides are TGTGCCAGTAGCAAAATCGAGCGACAGCCCCAGCATTTT.

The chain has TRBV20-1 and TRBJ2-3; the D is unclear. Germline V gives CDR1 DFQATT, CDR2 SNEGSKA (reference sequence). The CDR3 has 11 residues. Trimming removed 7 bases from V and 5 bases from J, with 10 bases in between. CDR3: CSVPKGDTQYF. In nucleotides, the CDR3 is TGCAGTGTTCCGAAAGGAGATACGCAGTATTTT.

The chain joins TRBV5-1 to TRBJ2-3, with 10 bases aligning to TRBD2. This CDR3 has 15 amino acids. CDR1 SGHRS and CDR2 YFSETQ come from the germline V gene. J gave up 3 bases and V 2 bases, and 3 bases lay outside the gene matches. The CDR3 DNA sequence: TGCGCCAGCAGCTTCTTTAGCGGGAGGACAGATACGCAGTATTTT. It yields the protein CASSFFSGRTDTQYF.

For the CDR3, the DNA is TGCGCCAGCAGCAGGGGGACAGGGAACTCCTACAATGAGCAGTTCTTC. Its translation is CASSRGTGNSYNEQFF. This chain uses TRBV5-1 with TRBJ2-1; 9 bases are a match to TRBD1. The CDR3 runs 16 residues. Germline assignment: CDR1 SGHRS and CDR2 YFSETQ. V was clipped by 4 bases and J by 0 bases; unmatched bases: 5.

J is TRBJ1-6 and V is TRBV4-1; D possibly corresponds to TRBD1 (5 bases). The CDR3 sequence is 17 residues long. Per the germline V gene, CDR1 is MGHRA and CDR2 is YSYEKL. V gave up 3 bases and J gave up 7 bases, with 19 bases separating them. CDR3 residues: CASSHEPTGRGNSPLHF. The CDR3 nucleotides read TGCGCCAGCAGCCACGAACCCACTGGGAGGGGAAATTCACCCCTCCACTTT.

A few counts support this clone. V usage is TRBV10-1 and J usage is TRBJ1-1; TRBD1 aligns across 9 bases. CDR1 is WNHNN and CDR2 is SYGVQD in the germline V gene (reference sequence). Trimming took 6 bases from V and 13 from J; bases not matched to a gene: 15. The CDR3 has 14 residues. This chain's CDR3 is CASSHGQGKVGGFF. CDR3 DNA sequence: TGCGCCAGCAGCCATGGACAGGGGAAAGTAGGTGGTTTCTTT.

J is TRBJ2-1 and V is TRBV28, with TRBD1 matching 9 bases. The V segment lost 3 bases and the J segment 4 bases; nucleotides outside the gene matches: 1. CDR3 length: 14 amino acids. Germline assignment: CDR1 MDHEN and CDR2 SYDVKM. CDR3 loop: CASSFGTGYNEQFF. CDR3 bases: TGTGCCAGCAGTTTTGGGACAGGGTACAATGAGCAGTTCTTC.

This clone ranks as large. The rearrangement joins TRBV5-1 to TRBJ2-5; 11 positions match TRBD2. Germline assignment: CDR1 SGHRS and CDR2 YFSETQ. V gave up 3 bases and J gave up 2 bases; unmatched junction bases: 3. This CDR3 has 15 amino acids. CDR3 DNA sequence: TGCGCCAGCAGCTCGACTAGCGGGGTACAAGAGACCCAGTACTTC. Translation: CASSSTSGVQETQYF. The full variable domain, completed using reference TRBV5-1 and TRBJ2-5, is KAGVTQTPRYLIKTRGQQVTLSCSPISGHRSVSWYQQTPGQGLQFLFEYFSETQRNKGNFPGRFSGRQFSNSRSEMNVSTLELGDSALYLCASSSTSGVQETQYFGPGTRLLVL.

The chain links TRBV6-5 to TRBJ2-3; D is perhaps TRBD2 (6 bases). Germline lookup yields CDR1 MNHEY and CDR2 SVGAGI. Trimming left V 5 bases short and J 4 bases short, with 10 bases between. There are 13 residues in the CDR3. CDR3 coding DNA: TGTGCCAGCAGTCGTTCGGGAGCAGATACGCAGTATTTT. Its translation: CASSRSGADTQYF.

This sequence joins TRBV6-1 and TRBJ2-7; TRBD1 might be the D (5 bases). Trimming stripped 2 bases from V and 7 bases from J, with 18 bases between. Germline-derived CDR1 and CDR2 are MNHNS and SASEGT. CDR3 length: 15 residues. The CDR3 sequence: CASSETPTDPGEQYF. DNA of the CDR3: TGTGCCAGCAGTGAAACCCCGACAGACCCTGGGGAGCAGTACTTC.

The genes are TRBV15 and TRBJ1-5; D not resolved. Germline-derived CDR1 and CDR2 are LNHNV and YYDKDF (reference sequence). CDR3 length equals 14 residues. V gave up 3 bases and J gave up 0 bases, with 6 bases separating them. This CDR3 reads CATSSGDSNQPQHF. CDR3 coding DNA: TGTGCCACCAGCAGCGGAGATAGCAATCAGCCCCAGCATTTT. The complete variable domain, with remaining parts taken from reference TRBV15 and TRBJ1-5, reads DAMVIQNPRYQVTQFGKPVTLSCSQTLNHNVMYWYQQKSSQAPKLLFHYYDKDFNNEADTPDNFQSRRPNTSFCFLDIRSPGLGDTAMYLCATSSGDSNQPQHFGDGTRLSIL.

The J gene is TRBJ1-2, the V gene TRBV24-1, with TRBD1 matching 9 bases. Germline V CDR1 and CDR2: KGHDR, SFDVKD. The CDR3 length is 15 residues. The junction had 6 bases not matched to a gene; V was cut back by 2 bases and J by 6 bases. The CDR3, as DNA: TGTGCCACCAGTGATTCCGGGTGGACAGGGGATGGCTACACCTTC. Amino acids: CATSDSGWTGDGYTF.

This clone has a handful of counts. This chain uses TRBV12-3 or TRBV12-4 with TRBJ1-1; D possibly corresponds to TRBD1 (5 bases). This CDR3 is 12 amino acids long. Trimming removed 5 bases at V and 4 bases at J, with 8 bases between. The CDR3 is CASSRGGTEAFF. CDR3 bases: TGTGCCAGCAGTAGGGGTGGCACTGAAGCTTTCTTT.

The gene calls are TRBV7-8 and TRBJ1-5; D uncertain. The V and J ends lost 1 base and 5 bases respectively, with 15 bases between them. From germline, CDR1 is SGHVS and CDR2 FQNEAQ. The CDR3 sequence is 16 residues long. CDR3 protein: CASSLGGKVGDQPQHF. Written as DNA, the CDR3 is TGTGCCAGCAGCTTAGGGGGAAAGGTAGGAGATCAGCCCCAGCATTTT.

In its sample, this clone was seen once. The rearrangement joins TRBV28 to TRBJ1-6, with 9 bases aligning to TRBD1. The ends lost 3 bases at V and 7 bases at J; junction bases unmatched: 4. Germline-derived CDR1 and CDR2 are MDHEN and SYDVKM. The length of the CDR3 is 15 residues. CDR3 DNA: TGTGCCAGCAGTTTCCGGGACAGGGAGAATTCACCCCTCCACTTT. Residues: CASSFRDRENSPLHF.

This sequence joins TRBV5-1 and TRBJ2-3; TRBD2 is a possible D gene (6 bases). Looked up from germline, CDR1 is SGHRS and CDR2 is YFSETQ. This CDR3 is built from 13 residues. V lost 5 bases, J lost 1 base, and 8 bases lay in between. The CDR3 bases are TGCGCCAGCAGGGGGGGAGGCACAGATACGCAGTATTTT. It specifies CASRGGGTDTQYF. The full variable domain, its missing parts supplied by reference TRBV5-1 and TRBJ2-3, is KAGVTQTPRYLIKTRGQQVTLSCSPISGHRSVSWYQQTPGQGLQFLFEYFSETQRNKGNFPGRFSGRQFSNSRSEMNVSTLELGDSALYLCASRGGGTDTQYFGPGTRLTVL.

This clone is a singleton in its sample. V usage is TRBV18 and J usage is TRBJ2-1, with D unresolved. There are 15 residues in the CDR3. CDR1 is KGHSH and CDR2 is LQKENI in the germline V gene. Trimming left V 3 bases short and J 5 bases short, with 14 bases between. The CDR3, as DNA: TGTGCCAGCTCACCTCCCGCTACCCCGAACAATGAGCAGTTCTTC. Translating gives CASSPPATPNNEQFF.

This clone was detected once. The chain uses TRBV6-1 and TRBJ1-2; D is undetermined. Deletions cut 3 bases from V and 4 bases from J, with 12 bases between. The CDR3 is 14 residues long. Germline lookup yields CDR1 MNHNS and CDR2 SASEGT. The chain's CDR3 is CASSDGEVGYGYTF. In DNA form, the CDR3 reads TGTGCCAGCAGTGACGGGGAGGTCGGCTATGGCTACACCTTC.

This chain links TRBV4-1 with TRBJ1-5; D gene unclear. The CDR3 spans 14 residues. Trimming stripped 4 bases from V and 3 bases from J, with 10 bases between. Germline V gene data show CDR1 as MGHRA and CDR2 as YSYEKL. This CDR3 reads CASSPHGPNQPQHF. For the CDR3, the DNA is TGCGCCAGCAGCCCCCACGGCCCCAATCAGCCCCAGCATTTT.

Here the CDR3 DNA reads TGCGCCAGCAGCTGGAGGTTACACACTGAAGCTTTCTTT. The encoded protein is CASSWRLHTEAFF. V and J are TRBV5-1 and TRBJ1-1; no firm D call. V shed 3 bases and J shed 3 bases, with 9 bases lying between them. There are 13 residues in the CDR3. From germline, CDR1 is SGHRS and CDR2 YFSETQ.

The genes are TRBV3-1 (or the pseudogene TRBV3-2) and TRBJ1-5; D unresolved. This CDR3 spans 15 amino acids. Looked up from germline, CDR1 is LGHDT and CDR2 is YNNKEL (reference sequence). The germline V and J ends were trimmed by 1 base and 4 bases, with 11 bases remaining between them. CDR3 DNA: TGTGCCAGCAGCCAAGGGGCCGCGGGTAATCAGCCCCAGCATTTT. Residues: CASSQGAAGNQPQHF.

The CDR3, as DNA: TGTGCCAGCAGGCCTGTCGCAGATACGCAGTATTTT. Translating gives CASRPVADTQYF. The gene calls are TRBV2 and TRBJ2-3; no clear D gene. CDR1 and CDR2 from the germline V gene are SNHLY and FYNNEI. This CDR3 contains 12 residues. V dropped 6 bases and J dropped 4 bases, with 8 bases sitting between them.

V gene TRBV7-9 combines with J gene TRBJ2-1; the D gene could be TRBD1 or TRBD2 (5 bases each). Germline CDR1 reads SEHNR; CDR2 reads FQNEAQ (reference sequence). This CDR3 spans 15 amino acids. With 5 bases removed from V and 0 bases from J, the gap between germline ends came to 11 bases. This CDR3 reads CASSLRDGSYNEQFF. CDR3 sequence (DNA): TGTGCCAGCAGCCTCCGGGACGGCTCCTACAATGAGCAGTTCTTC. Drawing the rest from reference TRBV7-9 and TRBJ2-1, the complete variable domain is DTGVSQNPRHKITKRGQNVTFRCDPISEHNRLYWYRQTLGQGPEFLTYFQNEAQLEKSRLLSDRFSAERPKGSFSTLEIQRTEQGDSAMYLCASSLRDGSYNEQFFGPGTRLTVL.

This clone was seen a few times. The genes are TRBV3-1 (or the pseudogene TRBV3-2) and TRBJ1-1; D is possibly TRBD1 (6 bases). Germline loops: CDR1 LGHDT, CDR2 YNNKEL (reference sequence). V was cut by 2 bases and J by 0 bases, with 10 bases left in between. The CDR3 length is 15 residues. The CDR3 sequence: CASSQMTGLNTEAFF. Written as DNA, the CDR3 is TGTGCCAGCAGCCAAATGACAGGTCTGAACACTGAAGCTTTCTTT.

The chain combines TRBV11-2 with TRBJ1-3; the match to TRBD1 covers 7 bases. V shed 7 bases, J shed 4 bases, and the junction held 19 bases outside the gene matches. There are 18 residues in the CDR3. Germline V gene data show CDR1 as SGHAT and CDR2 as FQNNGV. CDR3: CASTPGDGRQGAGNTIYF. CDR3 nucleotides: TGTGCCAGCACTCCAGGGGATGGTAGACAGGGAGCAGGAAACACCATATATTTT.

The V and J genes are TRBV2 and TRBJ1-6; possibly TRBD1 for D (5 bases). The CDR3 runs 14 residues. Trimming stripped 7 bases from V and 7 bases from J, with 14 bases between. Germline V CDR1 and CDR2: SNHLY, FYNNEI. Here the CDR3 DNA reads TGTGCCAGCAAGATCCGGGAGGGGAATTCACCCCTCCACTTT. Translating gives CASKIREGNSPLHF.

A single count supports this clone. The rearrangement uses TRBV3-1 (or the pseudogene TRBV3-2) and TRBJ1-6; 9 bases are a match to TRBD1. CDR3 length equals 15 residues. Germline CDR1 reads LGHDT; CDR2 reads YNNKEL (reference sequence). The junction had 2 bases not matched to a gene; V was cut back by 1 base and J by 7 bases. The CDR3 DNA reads TGTGCCAGCAGCCAAGCCGGGACAGGGAATTCACCCCTCCACTTT. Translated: CASSQAGTGNSPLHF.

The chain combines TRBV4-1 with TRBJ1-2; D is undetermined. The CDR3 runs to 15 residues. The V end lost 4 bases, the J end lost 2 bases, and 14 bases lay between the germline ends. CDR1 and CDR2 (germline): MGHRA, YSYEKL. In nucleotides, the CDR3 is TGCGCCAGCAGCCCCGGTCAGGTTGAAAACTATGGCTACACCTTC. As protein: CASSPGQVENYGYTF.

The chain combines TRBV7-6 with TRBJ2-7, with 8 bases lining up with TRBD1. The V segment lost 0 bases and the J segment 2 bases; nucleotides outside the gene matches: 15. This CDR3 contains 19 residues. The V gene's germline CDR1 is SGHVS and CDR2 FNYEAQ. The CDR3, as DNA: TGTGCCAGCAGCTTAGCTGGGGGCGGCCCAACGGACAGGGCCTACGAGCAGTACTTC. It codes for CASSLAGGGPTDRAYEQYF.